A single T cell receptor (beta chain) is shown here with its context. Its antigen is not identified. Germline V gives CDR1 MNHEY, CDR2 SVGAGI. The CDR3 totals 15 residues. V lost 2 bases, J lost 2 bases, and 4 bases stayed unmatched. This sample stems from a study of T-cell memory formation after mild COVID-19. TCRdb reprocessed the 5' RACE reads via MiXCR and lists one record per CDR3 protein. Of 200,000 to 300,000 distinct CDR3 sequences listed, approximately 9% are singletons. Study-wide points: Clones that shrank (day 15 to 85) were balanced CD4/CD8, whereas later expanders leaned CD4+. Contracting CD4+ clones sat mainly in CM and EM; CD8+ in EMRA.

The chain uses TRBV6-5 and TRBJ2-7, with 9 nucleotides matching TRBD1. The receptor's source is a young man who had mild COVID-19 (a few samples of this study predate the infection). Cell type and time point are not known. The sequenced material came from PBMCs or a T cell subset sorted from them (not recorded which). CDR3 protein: CASSYRGTGTYEQYV. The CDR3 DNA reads TGTGCCAGCAGTTACCGAGGGACAGGGACCTACGAGCAGTACGTC.